The 31 T cell receptor beta chains in this list originate from one sample, sequenced in a study of CD8 T cells in ankylosing spondylitis. Study outcomes and limitations: Seven to nine highly homologous variants formed a TCR beta motif that appeared characteristic of ankylosing spondylitis blood.

One entry per CDR3 protein, called by TCRdb with MiXCR from the 5' RACE reads. The sample lists some 220,000 distinct CDR3 sequences, 7.3% occurring once. Their target antigens are unknown. Sequenced: blood, either unsorted or a sorted T cell fraction (not recorded which). All receptors come from a male donor with ankylosing spondylitis.

At least ten counts were recorded for this clonotype. The chain recombines TRBV27 with TRBJ2-2; D ambiguous. V was pared by 0 bases and J by 9 bases, with 11 bases between. The CDR3 has 14 residues. Germline values: CDR1 MNHEY, CDR2 SMNVEV (reference sequence). The CDR3 region has the DNA TGTGCCAGCAGTTTATCGATGGCGACCAGGGAGCTGTTTTTT. Its protein product is CASSLSMATRELFF.

This clonotype was picked up one time. This chain joins TRBV7-6 and TRBJ1-1; D call uncertain. The CDR3 contains 16 residues. CDR1 and CDR2 (germline): SGHVS, FNYEAQ. V lost 1 base, J lost 0 bases, and 12 bases lay in between. In nucleotides, the CDR3 is TGTGCCAGCAGCTTAGACAGACTATCTATGAACACTGAAGCTTTCTTT. It specifies CASSLDRLSMNTEAFF. Full variable domain (remainder filled in from reference TRBV7-6 and TRBJ1-1): GAGVSQSPRYKVTKRGQDVALRCDPISGHVSLYWYRQALGQGPEFLTYFNYEAQQDKSGLPNDRFSAERPEGSISTLTIQRTEQRDSAMYRCASSLDRLSMNTEAFFGQGTRLTVV.

In its sample, this clonotype was seen many times. The CDR3, as DNA: TGTGCCAGCAGCTTGGTAGGGACAGGGTATGAGACCCAGTACTTC. This translates into CASSLVGTGYETQYF. This chain uses TRBV5-5 with TRBJ2-5; the match to TRBD1 covers 9 bases. The germline V gene has CDR1 SGHKS and CDR2 YYEKEE (reference sequence). The V gene end was trimmed by 0 bases and the J gene end by 5 bases; junction bases not matched to a gene: 5. The CDR3 is 15 amino acids.

This clonotype has ten or more counts. The J gene is TRBJ2-7, the V gene TRBV6-5; D possibly corresponds to TRBD1 (6 bases). This CDR3 spans 14 amino acids. V was clipped by 1 base and J by 2 bases, with 9 bases between them. Germline values: CDR1 MNHEY, CDR2 SVGAGI. CDR3 bases: TGTGCCAGCAGTTACTGGGGGCAGGCCTACGAGCAGTACTTC. Translation: CASSYWGQAYEQYF.

The chain is built from TRBV19 and TRBJ1-5, with D uncertain. CDR1 and CDR2 (germline): LNHDA, SQIVND (reference sequence). The CDR3 totals 16 residues. V lost 3 bases, J lost 0 bases, and 12 bases lay in between. The CDR3 coding sequence is TGTGCCAGTAGTATTGCGGCCAGCTATAGCAATCAGCCCCAGCATTTT. Its translation is CASSIAASYSNQPQHF.

The rearrangement links TRBV7-9 to TRBJ2-1; TRBD1 agrees at 9 bases. From germline, CDR1 is SEHNR and CDR2 FQNEAQ (reference sequence). The J segment lost 13 bases and the V segment lost 5 bases, leaving 9 bases of the junction unmatched. This CDR3 is built from 13 residues. The CDR3 DNA reads as TGTGCCAGCAGCCCCTGGACAGGGGAAGTACAGTTCTTC. Translation: CASSPWTGEVQFF.

There are many counts of this clonotype. The V call is TRBV10-2, the J call TRBJ2-7; possibly TRBD1 for D (6 bases). Trimming removed 10 bases from V and 4 bases from J, with 17 bases in between. CDR1 is WSHSY, CDR2 SAAADI, per germline. The CDR3 has 13 amino acids. CDR3 sequence: CATLTGLRYEQYF. The CDR3 DNA is TGCGCCACCCTCACAGGGCTGAGGTACGAGCAGTACTTC.

The V and J genes are TRBV4-1 and TRBJ2-5; 9 nucleotides line up with TRBD2. The CDR3 is 16 residues long. V lost 1 base and J lost 4; bases outside the gene matches: 7. Germline CDR1 MGHRA, CDR2 YSYEKL. CDR3 sequence: CASSQAVAGARETQYF. CDR3 DNA sequence: TGCGCCAGCAGCCAAGCGGTAGCGGGGGCACGAGAGACCCAGTACTTC.

This clonotype came up once. The rearrangement joins TRBV12-3 or TRBV12-4 to TRBJ2-1, with 8 bases matching TRBD1. The CDR3 has 14 residues. Germline trimming cut 8 bases from V and 3 bases from J; bases unmatched to any gene: 6. CDR3: CASGTGGFYNEQFF. Written as DNA, the CDR3 is TGTGCCAGCGGCACAGGGGGTTTCTACAATGAGCAGTTCTTC.

In its sample, this clonotype was seen many times. The chain uses TRBV7-2 and TRBJ2-3; no clear D. CDR3 length: 11 residues. In germline, CDR1 is SGHTA, CDR2 FQGNSA. V lost 6 bases to trimming and J lost 7 bases, with 8 bases between them. CDR3 residues: CASREIHTQYF. The CDR3 DNA sequence: TGTGCCAGCAGGGAGATTCATACGCAGTATTTT.

This clonotype was picked up many times. The chain uses TRBV4-2 and TRBJ2-3, with D uncertain. V was shortened by 2 bases and J by 1 base, with 4 bases between the two germline ends. The CDR3 consists of 13 residues. Germline loops: CDR1 LGHNA, CDR2 YNFKEQ. The CDR3 region has the DNA TGTGCCAGCAGCCAAAAAGGCACAGATACGCAGTATTTT. Its translation: CASSQKGTDTQYF.

This clonotype was recorded many times. The CDR3 DNA reads as TGTGCCAGCAGCTTAAGGGGGGCGCAGAACTATGGCTACACCTTC. Amino acids: CASSLRGAQNYGYTF. The rearrangement uses TRBV13 and TRBJ1-2; possibly TRBD1 for D (6 bases). This CDR3 has 15 residues. In germline, CDR1 is PRHDT, CDR2 FYEKMQ (reference sequence). Trimming left V 2 bases short and J 2 bases short, with 12 bases between.

J is TRBJ2-7 and V is TRBV20-1; 9 bases fit TRBD1. V gave up 3 bases and J gave up 6 bases; unmatched junction bases: 9. The CDR3 runs to 14 residues. Germline-derived CDR1 and CDR2 are DFQATT and SNEGSKA (reference sequence). In DNA, the CDR3 is TGCAGTGCTAGGACCGGGACAGGGTCGGGCGAGCAGTACTTC. Protein: CSARTGTGSGEQYF.

This clonotype was seen ten or more times. This chain connects TRBV9 to TRBJ1-2; 7 bases are shared with TRBD1. Germline lookup yields CDR1 SGDLS and CDR2 YYNGEE. V was clipped by 2 bases and J by 0 bases; unmatched bases: 1. CDR3 length: 14 amino acids. This chain's CDR3 is CASSVGQSNYGYTF. The CDR3 coding sequence is TGTGCCAGCAGCGTGGGACAGTCTAACTATGGCTACACCTTC. Full variable domain (remainder filled in from reference TRBV9 and TRBJ1-2): DSGVTQTPKHLITATGQRVTLRCSPRSGDLSVYWYQQSLDQGLQFLIQYYNGEERAKGNILERFSAQQFPDLHSELNLSSLELGDSALYFCASSVGQSNYGYTFGSGTRLTVV.

A few counts support this clonotype. The V call is TRBV6-1, the J call TRBJ1-1, with unresolved D. The CDR3 totals 14 residues. V was trimmed by 5 bases and J by 0 bases, leaving 10 bases between them. Germline V CDR1 and CDR2: MNHNS, SASEGT. The chain's CDR3 is CASSTDGLNTEAFF. The CDR3 DNA sequence: TGTGCCAGCAGTACGGACGGTTTGAACACTGAAGCTTTCTTT.

V usage is TRBV12-3 or TRBV12-4 and J usage is TRBJ2-7, with D perhaps assigned TRBD1 or TRBD2 (5 bases each). V was shortened by 7 bases and J by 2 bases, with 18 bases between the two germline ends. The CDR3 has 15 residues. CDR3 coding DNA: TGTGCCAGCATGCGGGCAGGGAAGTCAACCTACGAGCAGTACTTC. This gives the protein CASMRAGKSTYEQYF.

This clonotype was counted many times. CDR3 sequence reads: CASSLGQYYEQYF. Here the CDR3 DNA reads TGTGCCAGCAGTCTGGGACAGTACTACGAGCAGTACTTC. The V gene is TRBV27, the J gene TRBJ2-7, with 7 bases aligning to TRBD1. V lost 5 bases to trimming and J lost 3 bases; unmatched junction nucleotides: 4. Germline V CDR1 and CDR2: MNHEY, SMNVEV (reference sequence). The CDR3 has 13 amino acids.

The CDR3 is CASSPDSGSNQPQHF. The CDR3 DNA follows: TGTGCCAGCAGCCCCGACAGTGGGAGCAATCAGCCCCAGCATTTT. The V and J genes are TRBV6-4 and TRBJ1-5; maybe TRBD1 (5 bases). The V end was cut by 6 bases, the J end by 1 base, with 13 bases between. Germline V gives CDR1 MRHNA, CDR2 SNTAGT. This CDR3 comprises 15 residues.

V is TRBV7-9 and J is TRBJ2-7; a weak D match, TRBD1 (7 bases). Trimming left V 8 bases short and J 7 bases short, with 18 bases between. Germline V gene data show CDR1 as SEHNR and CDR2 as FQNEAQ (reference sequence). The CDR3 totals 13 residues. The CDR3 protein is CASEEGALGEQYF. The CDR3 DNA is TGTGCCAGCGAGGAGGGGGCGTTGGGGGAGCAGTACTTC.

In this sample, this clonotype turned up many times. J is TRBJ2-5 and V is TRBV5-1, with 7 nucleotides matching TRBD1. Germline V gives CDR1 SGHRS, CDR2 YFSETQ. The CDR3 is 14 amino acids. The V gene end was trimmed by 4 bases and the J gene end by 5 bases; junction bases not matched to a gene: 8. Here the CDR3 reads CASSPRQGSETQYF. DNA for the CDR3: TGCGCCAGCAGCCCTAGACAGGGATCGGAGACCCAGTACTTC. Based on the CDR3 plus reference TRBV5-1 and TRBJ2-5, the full variable domain is KAGVTQTPRYLIKTRGQQVTLSCSPISGHRSVSWYQQTPGQGLQFLFEYFSETQRNKGNFPGRFSGRQFSNSRSEMNVSTLELGDSALYLCASSPRQGSETQYFGPGTRLLVL.

This clonotype was seen at least ten times. The chain uses TRBV9 and TRBJ2-3; the D gene is possibly TRBD2 (5 bases). Trimming cost V 0 bases and J 5 bases, with 10 bases left between them. CDR1 is SGDLS and CDR2 is YYNGEE in the germline V gene. This CDR3 region has 14 residues. In DNA form, the CDR3 reads TGTGCCAGCAGCGTAGTGATCGGGGAAGATACGCAGTATTTT. It translates to CASSVVIGEDTQYF.

Many counts were recorded for this clonotype. The rearrangement links TRBV7-9 to TRBJ2-5; D is undetermined. CDR3 length: 14 residues. The germline V and J ends were trimmed by 3 bases and 4 bases, with 12 bases remaining between them. Germline CDR1 reads SEHNR; CDR2 reads FQNEAQ (reference sequence). The DNA of the CDR3 is TGTGCCAGCAGCTTTTCTCCGAGGCCAGAGACCCAGTACTTC. Its protein is CASSFSPRPETQYF. The variable domain in full, with the rest retrieved from reference TRBV7-9 and TRBJ2-5, is DTGVSQNPRHKITKRGQNVTFRCDPISEHNRLYWYRQTLGQGPEFLTYFQNEAQLEKSRLLSDRFSAERPKGSFSTLEIQRTEQGDSAMYLCASSFSPRPETQYFGPGTRLLVL.

V gene TRBV29-1 combines with J gene TRBJ1-2; possible D gene TRBD1, 6 bases. This CDR3 comprises 13 residues. Germline loops: CDR1 SQVTM, CDR2 ANQGSEA. V was cut by 6 bases and J by 7 bases, with 18 bases left in between. The CDR3 nucleotides read TGCAGCGTATGGGCAGGAGGGGGAAGTGGCTACACCTTC. It translates to CSVWAGGGSGYTF. The full variable domain, with the rest looked up from reference TRBV29-1 and TRBJ1-2, is SAVISQKPSRDICQRGTSLTIQCQVDSQVTMMFWYRQQPGQSLTLIATANQGSEATYESGFVIDKFPISRPNLTFSTLTVSNMSPEDSSIYLCSVWAGGGSGYTFGSGTRLTVV.

This clonotype was detected many times. The chain couples TRBV14 to TRBJ1-2; D gene unclear. CDR3 length: 15 amino acids. Between the trimmed V and J ends, which lost 4 bases and 5 bases, there was a span of 17 bases. CDR1 and CDR2 from the germline V gene are SGHDN and FVKESK. CDR3 coding DNA: TGTGCCAGCAGCCCCCTTGGCCTCGGAAGTTATGGCTACACCTTC. This translates into CASSPLGLGSYGYTF.

This clonotype was seen repeatedly, ten times or more. The chain carries TRBV7-9 and TRBJ1-1, with D perhaps TRBD1 (5 bases). The CDR3 is 14 amino acids. V lost 1 base to trimming and J lost 1 base, with 7 bases between them. The V gene's germline CDR1 is SEHNR and CDR2 FQNEAQ (reference sequence). CDR3 bases: TGTGCCAGCAGCTTAGAGACAGCGAACACTGAAGCTTTCTTT. Its translation: CASSLETANTEAFF.

There are many counts of this clonotype. The CDR3 bases are TGTGCCACCCAGGACAGGGGGCATGCAGATACGCAGTATTTT. Protein sequence: CATQDRGHADTQYF. The chain combines TRBV15 with TRBJ2-3; 11 bases are shared with TRBD1. This CDR3 has 14 amino acids. Germline lookup yields CDR1 LNHNV and CDR2 YYDKDF (reference sequence). V lost 8 bases, J lost 4 bases, and 5 bases stayed unmatched.

This clonotype was counted at least ten times. The V and J genes are TRBV7-9 and TRBJ1-3; the D is unclear. The CDR3 runs to 14 residues. Trimming pared 5 bases from V and 7 bases from J, leaving 15 bases between. Germline CDR1 SEHNR, CDR2 FQNEAQ (reference sequence). CDR3 residues: CASSQHDRTNTIYF. The DNA for the CDR3 is TGTGCCAGCAGCCAACACGACCGAACCAACACCATATATTTT.

This clonotype has only a few counts. The V and J genes are TRBV27 and TRBJ2-1, with a weak D call TRBD1 (6 bases). Trimming left V 4 bases short and J 5 bases short, with 9 bases between. CDR1 is MNHEY, CDR2 SMNVEV, per germline (reference sequence). The CDR3 loop spans 13 amino acids. The CDR3 here is CASSSGQNNEQFF. CDR3 nucleotide sequence: TGTGCCAGCAGTTCCGGACAGAACAATGAGCAGTTCTTC.

This clonotype was seen repeatedly, ten times or more. The chain is built from TRBV4-1 and TRBJ1-5; D is unclear. V was cut by 0 bases and J by 5 bases, with 8 bases left in between. The CDR3 is made up of 14 amino acids. Germline V gene data show CDR1 as MGHRA and CDR2 as YSYEKL. The CDR3 protein is CASSQEGFYQPQHF. CDR3 DNA: TGCGCCAGCAGCCAAGAAGGGTTCTATCAGCCCCAGCATTTT.

This clonotype was found a few times. The rearrangement links TRBV5-1 to TRBJ1-5; D is ambiguous. V shed 0 bases and J shed 4 bases, with 8 bases lying between them. The germline gives CDR1 SGHRS, CDR2 YFSETQ. This CDR3 is 14 amino acids long. The CDR3 reads CASSLDLGNQPQHF. The CDR3 DNA reads TGCGCCAGCAGCTTGGATTTGGGGAATCAGCCCCAGCATTTT.

This clonotype was observed at least ten times. One end of the junction does not line up with germline, which may come from a read error. V is TRBV5-1 and J is TRBJ1-2; maybe TRBD1 (5 bases). The CDR3 sequence is 16 residues long. CDR1 is SGHRS, CDR2 YFSETQ, per germline. Here the CDR3 reads CASSLHSGTANYGYTF. The CDR3, as DNA: TGCGCCAGCAGCCTACACTCCGGGACGGCTAATTATGGCTACACCTTC.